This T cell receptor beta chain was profiled in a study of T cell clonality in common variable immunodeficiency (dated by TCRdb to between 2014 and 2016). Summary of the overall study and its limitations: Increased TCRbeta clonality was found in CVID subjects compared with healthy controls (t-test p = 0.018), with the increase being most characteristic of about a third of subjects. CVID TCRbeta sequences reportedly showed fewer deletions and N-nucleotide insertions and lacked highly modified clones with 13 or more V deletions. Differences among patients in the CVID cohort limited the correlations between repertoire features and clinical complications. Healthy controls shared more TCRbeta clones with each other than CVID subjects shared among themselves (p < 0.0001). Although equal DNA input was used, an average of about 80,000 unique sequences per sample was obtained for controls, compared with some 30,000 for CVID samples. According to the authors, figuring out what caused the increased clonality in CVID would require sequencing the repertoires of T cell subpopulations.

Most CVID patients and most healthy controls were of Caucasian heritage. Heparinized peripheral whole blood samples of roughly 5 to 9 ml were obtained from each donor. Genomic DNA from adults with common variable immune deficiency (CVID) and from healthy adult controls was the source for sequencing TCRbeta CDR3 repertoires. The control group comprised approximately 22 healthy adult volunteers, roughly 12 female and approximately ten male, aged about 23 to 75 years with a mean age of around 32. Diluted blood was subjected to density centrifugation over Hypaque 1077 or Ficoll-Paque for isolation of peripheral blood mononuclear cells. Genomic DNA was obtained from unsorted mononuclear cells using either Qiagen column purification or a centrifugation-based method. Equivalent amounts of genomic DNA from CVID and control samples were used as sequencing input. For every sample, a 60 bp segment covering the rearranged TCRbeta CDR3 region was amplified and then sequenced. The immunoSEQ assay, a bias-corrected multiplex PCR combined with high-throughput sequencing, was used to amplify TCRbeta. In the authors' own workflow: Every unique nucleotide sequence was considered a clone and was annotated with V, D and J genes, copy number and frequency. Sequences were labeled productive if in frame, and non-productive if out of frame or containing stop codons. As previously described, Shannon's entropy was used to calculate clonality. The predicted amino acid sequences of productive clones were used to derive mean CDR3 Kyte-Doolittle hydropathy. Scaled V gene usage was hierarchically clustered using Manhattan distance and complete linkage with the R hclust function. Sharing of clones by CDR3 amino acid sequence was evaluated by resampling 12 repertoires per group over 100 rounds. Repertoires were searched for 70 published EBV-specific and 245 published CMV-specific TCRbeta sequences. After two CVID samples that produced fewer than 10,000 sequences were dropped from the analysis, a few dozen CVID repertoires remained. In TCRdb, the immuneACCESS table is reduced to in-frame sequences with V and J assigned. These tables do not hold every clone; where another copy was compared, an unresolved V gene accounts for under half, and the others remain unexplained. V and J calls and clone size come straight from that table; D and trimming were deduced from the DNA. For this sample, some 40,000 clones appear and none is a singleton. About 0.67% of the sample is in the top ten clones.

This clone was detected ten times or more. Its antigen is currently not known. The CDR3 is cut off 3 residues early in the read; its end comes from the germline J gene. The trim is 1 base for V and 0 bases for J, with a gap of 9 bases between the germline ends. The CDR3, cysteine through phenylalanine, is 15 amino acids long. Only the CDR3 bases that were read are kept: 36 of them, in frame from base 1. Reading the germline V gene gives CDR1 MGHRA and CDR2 YSYEKL. Sequencing was done on a sample of peripheral blood mononuclear cells. Recombination linked TRBV4-1 to TRBJ1-1; the D segment could be TRBD1, given 5 matching bases. This receptor was taken from a person aged 18 to 70 in good health. The CDR3 sequence is CASSQAGGMNTEAFF. CDR3 bases read: TGCGCCAGCAGCCAAGCCGGGGGGATGAACACTGAA.